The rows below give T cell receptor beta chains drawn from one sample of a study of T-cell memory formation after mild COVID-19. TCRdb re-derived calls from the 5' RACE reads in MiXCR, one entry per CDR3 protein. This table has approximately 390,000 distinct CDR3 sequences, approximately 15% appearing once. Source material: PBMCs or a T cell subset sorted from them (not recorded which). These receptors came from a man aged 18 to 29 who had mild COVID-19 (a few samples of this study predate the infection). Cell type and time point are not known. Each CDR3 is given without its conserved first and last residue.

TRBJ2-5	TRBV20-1	SARVAGSETQY
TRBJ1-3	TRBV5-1	ASRAGYTIY
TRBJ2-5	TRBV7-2	ASSTQGSGLQETQY
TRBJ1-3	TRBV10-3	AISERTIDSGNTIY
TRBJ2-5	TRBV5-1	ASSLTEETQY
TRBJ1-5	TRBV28	ASSFREGGNQPQH
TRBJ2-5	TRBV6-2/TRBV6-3	ASSYGPETQY
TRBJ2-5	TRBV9	ASSVGGWAQQETQY
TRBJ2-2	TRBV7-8	ASSPHSGNTGELF
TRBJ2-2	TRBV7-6	ASSLDQGADTGELF
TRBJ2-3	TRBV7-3	ASSLRGGATDTQY
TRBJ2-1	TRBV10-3	AISEPESQGYKQF
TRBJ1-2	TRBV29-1	SAGPPQGLGGYT
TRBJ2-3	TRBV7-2	ASSLQGTGTDTQY
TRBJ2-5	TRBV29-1	SELLVPQETQY
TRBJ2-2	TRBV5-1	ASSGRDTNTGELF
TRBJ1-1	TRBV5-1	ASSLVPGRANTEAF
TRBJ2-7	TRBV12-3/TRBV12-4	ASSPTIAGGYEQY
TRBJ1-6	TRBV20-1	SASWGPAYNSPLH